This TCR beta chain was documented in a study of T cells in women clearing cervical HPV infection. Overall study: Controls gave blood once infection was undetectable; cases at lesion identification.

Notes on this clone: Its antigen is not known.

Dot-blot hybridization genotyped cervical HPV amplified with MY09/MY11 PCR. Average input was around 1,300 ng genomic DNA for immunoSEQ TCR beta CDR3 amplification. Produced via immunoSEQ multiplex PCR; TCRdb's table is partial and in-frame only. Its table records roughly 30,000 clones. The study, taken as a whole, reports: Effector/memory and HPV-specific T cells were not isolated, and association timing is unknown.

Input material: blood buffy coat. This sequence was found in a woman between 18 and 70 years old with a cervical HPV16 infection that either progressed to CIN3+ or cleared (not recorded which).

CDR3 DNA (partial): TGTGCCAGCAGCTTGGACACAGGAGAGACC. This codes for CASSLDTGET. The CDR3 in full is CASSLDTGETQYF. The V and J genes are TRBV7-7 and TRBJ2-5, with D possibly TRBD1 on 5 matching bases. The read stops 3 residues short of the end of the CDR3; the missing end is completed from the germline J gene. Germline assignment: CDR1 SSHAT and CDR2 FNYEAQ (reference sequence). The V end was cut by 3 bases, the J end by 4 bases, with 9 bases between. The length of the CDR3 is 13 residues.